The T cell receptor (beta chain) under discussion was sequenced for a study of identical twins. Study conclusions and caveats: The study based its conclusions on cross-sectional statistical analysis and did not follow the same donors.

On this clonotype itself: The antigen is undetermined.

Unique molecular identifiers were in the cDNA, with template-switch universal primer binding. MiXCR, run by TCRdb on the 5' RACE reads, gives a single entry per CDR3 protein. In the table there are under 1 million distinct CDR3 sequences, about 12% of which are singletons. CDR3 length equals 16 residues. The germline gives CDR1 LGHNA, CDR2 YNFKEQ. The V end lost 4 bases, the J end lost 0 bases, and 13 bases lay between the germline ends. Each donor (without exception) was a healthy Caucasian. These data also formed part of another study, on yellow fever vaccine responses in identical twins. Per that paper: It has been reported that, in twins, the vaccine T cell response seemed partly convergent and partly personalized.

The sequenced sample was PBMCs. This clonotype originated in a woman between 18 and 30 years old in good health. The genes are TRBV4-2 and TRBJ2-1, with D perhaps matching TRBD2 (5 bases). The CDR3 DNA follows: TGTGCCAGCAGCCCGGGATTGGGGAGCTCCTACAATGAGCAGTTCTTC. Translating it yields CASSPGLGSSYNEQFF.